A single sample gave rise to the 28 T cell receptor beta chains below, sequenced in a study of technical replicates of blood from a few donors. This table comes from immunoSEQ multiplex PCR, and its TCRdb copy is limited to in-frame clones, with some not included. This table has roughly 80,000 clones, approximately 94% appearing once. Sequencing was done on a sample of T cells isolated from PBMCs. The source is a human donor in good health.

The CDR3 nucleotides are TGTGCCAGCAGTTACAGCGGGAGTTATAATGAGCAGTTCTTC. It translates to CASSYSGSYNEQFF. The J gene is TRBJ2-1, the V gene TRBV6-5; the match to TRBD2 covers 8 bases. The V gene's germline CDR1 is MNHEY and CDR2 SVGAGI. The trim removed 2 bases at V and 7 bases at J, leaving 4 bases unmatched. The CDR3 is 14 residues long.

The chain carries TRBV9 and TRBJ1-1; 11 bases align to TRBD1. With V trimmed by 3 bases and J by 3 bases, 4 bases remained unmatched. The CDR3 contains 15 residues. Germline V lookup: CDR1 SGDLS, CDR2 YYNGEE. CDR3 DNA: TGTGCCAGCAGCGCGGGACAGGGGGGTTACACTGAAGCTTTCTTT. Translated: CASSAGQGGYTEAFF.

V gene TRBV13 combines with J gene TRBJ1-2; no definite D call. Trimming took off 2 bases at V and 4 bases at J, with 14 bases between the two ends. The V gene's germline CDR1 is PRHDT and CDR2 FYEKMQ (reference sequence). This CDR3 is 15 amino acids long. This CDR3 is CASSLTRVSPYGYTF. Written as DNA, the CDR3 is TGTGCCAGCAGCTTAACACGGGTTAGTCCCTATGGCTACACCTTC.

The chain joins TRBV7-3 to TRBJ1-1, with D hard to call. Germline V CDR1 and CDR2: SGHTA, FQGTGA. The CDR3 runs 13 residues. The ends were cut back, 2 bases at V and 4 bases at J, with 8 bases in the middle. The chain's CDR3 is CASSLFAGTEAFF. The CDR3 DNA follows: TGTGCCAGCAGCTTATTCGCAGGCACTGAAGCTTTCTTT.

CDR3 nucleotides: TGTGCCAGCAGCTTCGTCCCAGCTAGTTTCTCCTACGAGCAGTACTTC. It is translated as CASSFVPASFSYEQYF. This rearrangement joins TRBV5-6 to TRBJ2-7; D gene ambiguous. V lost 2 bases, J lost 0 bases, and 15 bases lay in between. There are 16 residues in the CDR3. Germline values: CDR1 SGHDT, CDR2 YYEEEE.

The sample holds a few counts of this clone. The CDR3 spells CASSLIRGISYEQYF. As DNA, the CDR3 is TGTGCCAGCAGTTTAATCCGGGGTATCTCCTACGAGCAGTACTTC. The V and J genes are TRBV27 and TRBJ2-7; weak D call: TRBD2 (5 bases). The V gene lost 2 bases and the J gene lost 0 bases, with 11 bases spanning the gap. The length of the CDR3 is 15 residues. Germline CDR1 reads MNHEY; CDR2 reads SMNVEV (reference sequence).

The genes are TRBV21-1 and TRBJ2-7; TRBD1 is taken as the D call from the table, unchecked against the DNA. TRBV21-1 is deemed a pseudogene. The CDR3 spans 16 residues. CDR3: CASSKDAREWTYEQYF. The DNA of the CDR3 is TGTGCCAGCAGCAAAGATGCCAGGGAATGGACCTACGAGCAGTACTTC.

The chain carries TRBV10-3 and TRBJ1-1, with D possibly matching TRBD1 (5 bases). CDR3 size: 13 residues. Per the germline V gene, CDR1 is ENHRY and CDR2 is SYGVKD. Trimming removed 10 bases at V and 4 bases at J, with 16 bases between. CDR3 protein: CASRRGIGTEAFF. The CDR3 DNA is TGTGCCAGCAGAAGGGGAATTGGCACTGAAGCTTTCTTT.

Here the CDR3 reads CASRPPTGLAYNEQFF. CDR3 coding DNA: TGTGCCAGCAGACCACCAACGGGACTAGCCTACAATGAGCAGTTCTTC. V gene TRBV7-9 combines with J gene TRBJ2-1, with 8 bases identical to TRBD2. Trimming at V came to 6 bases and at J to 2 bases, leaving 9 bases not matched to a gene. The CDR3 spans 16 residues. Germline-derived CDR1 and CDR2 are SEHNR and FQNEAQ (reference sequence).

The CDR3 bases are TGTGCCAGCAGTGCCCAGGGGATTGAAGCTTTCTTT. Translated, it gives CASSAQGIEAFF. The rearrangement uses TRBV6-5 and TRBJ1-1; TRBD1 might be the D (6 bases). The CDR3 length is 12 residues. With 5 bases removed from V and 7 bases from J, the gap between germline ends came to 11 bases. Germline V lookup: CDR1 MNHEY, CDR2 SVGAGI.

The gene calls are TRBV29-1 and TRBJ2-2, with a weak D call TRBD2 (6 bases). Germline-derived CDR1 and CDR2 are SQVTM and ANQGSEA. The CDR3 is 14 residues long. V was cut by 3 bases and J by 4 bases, with 12 bases left in between. In DNA, the CDR3 is TGCAGCGTTGAGCGGGACGGGATCACCGGGGAGCTGTTTTTT. It is translated as CSVERDGITGELFF.

The chain combines TRBV2 with TRBJ2-7; perhaps TRBD2 as D (6 bases). In germline, CDR1 is SNHLY, CDR2 FYNNEI. Trimming removed 7 bases from V and 4 bases from J, with 14 bases in between. This CDR3 has 13 residues. CDR3 sequence: CASTGTGQYEQYF. As DNA, the CDR3 is TGTGCCAGCACAGGGACTGGACAATACGAGCAGTACTTC.

The CDR3 is CAISESRGSGNTIYF. The CDR3 nucleotides read TGTGCCATCAGTGAGTCGAGAGGCTCTGGAAACACCATATATTTT. The chain recombines TRBV10-3 with TRBJ1-3; D remains ambiguous. Germline lookup yields CDR1 ENHRY and CDR2 SYGVKD. V was cut by 0 bases and J by 0 bases, with 6 bases left in between. This CDR3 contains 15 residues.

V is TRBV11-2 and J is TRBJ1-3; D gene uncertain. Germline lookup yields CDR1 SGHAT and CDR2 FQNNGV. The CDR3 runs to 15 residues. The V and J ends lost 5 bases and 2 bases respectively, with 13 bases between them. The CDR3 DNA is TGTGCCAGCAGCCCGAGGAGAGGCCCTGGAAACACCATATATTTT. Translating gives CASSPRRGPGNTIYF.

CDR3 sequence (DNA): TGTGCCAGCAGTCTGATATACAGGGTCGGCTACACCTTC. Amino acid sequence: CASSLIYRVGYTF. The chain employs TRBV14 and TRBJ1-2; D is possibly TRBD1 (6 bases). Germline CDR1 and CDR2: SGHDN and FVKESK. The CDR3 totals 13 residues. Between the trimmed V and J ends, which lost 6 bases and 8 bases, there was a span of 16 bases.

The chain recombines TRBV10-3 with TRBJ2-7; no clear D. The CDR3 is 12 amino acids. CDR1 ENHRY and CDR2 SYGVKD come from the germline V gene. V was pared by 5 bases and J by 7 bases, with 12 bases between. As DNA, the CDR3 is TGTGCCATCAGTCAAACCGAGAGGGAGCAGTACTTC. It yields the protein CAISQTEREQYF.

V gene TRBV2 combines with J gene TRBJ2-7, with TRBD1 identical over 8 bases. The ends lost 7 bases at V and 7 bases at J; junction bases unmatched: 18. CDR1 is SNHLY, CDR2 FYNNEI, per germline. The CDR3 totals 16 residues. In DNA, the CDR3 is TGTGCCAGCATCACGAGGGGCCAGGGGGCGCCGGGTGAGCAGTACTTC. It specifies CASITRGQGAPGEQYF.

J is TRBJ2-5 and V is TRBV4-1, with a possible D match to TRBD2 (5 bases). CDR3 size: 14 residues. V gave up 2 bases and J gave up 2 bases, with 9 bases separating them. CDR1 MGHRA and CDR2 YSYEKL come from the germline V gene. CDR3 amino acids: CASSQIGLQETQYF. CDR3 bases: TGCGCCAGCAGCCAAATCGGACTTCAAGAGACCCAGTACTTC.

The chain has TRBV6-1 and TRBJ1-5; TRBD1 might be the D (6 bases). The V and J ends lost 4 bases and 2 bases respectively, with 9 bases between them. The length of the CDR3 is 14 residues. The germline gives CDR1 MNHNS, CDR2 SASEGT. In nucleotides, the CDR3 is TGTGCCAGCAGTGCGGCAGGGGGCAATCAGCCCCAGCATTTT. Amino acids: CASSAAGGNQPQHF.

This clone was recorded once. This chain joins TRBV9 and TRBJ2-7, with D uncertain. The CDR3 loop spans 13 amino acids. CDR1 is SGDLS and CDR2 is YYNGEE in the germline V gene. V lost 0 bases and J 6 bases, leaving 10 bases between the germline ends. Here the CDR3 DNA reads TGTGCCAGCAGCGTAGCTCTAGGCGGCGAGCAGTACTTC. Its translation is CASSVALGGEQYF.

This chain links TRBV6-5 with TRBJ1-1, with TRBD1 matching over 7 bases. The V segment lost 5 bases and the J segment 4 bases; nucleotides outside the gene matches: 4. This CDR3 has 13 residues. Germline assignment: CDR1 MNHEY and CDR2 SVGAGI. CDR3 amino acids: CASSPTGTTEAFF. CDR3 nucleotides: TGTGCCAGCAGTCCGACAGGGACCACTGAAGCTTTCTTT.

The chain joins TRBV30 to TRBJ2-7; 9 nucleotides match TRBD2. The V segment lost 4 bases and the J segment 3 bases; nucleotides outside the gene matches: 4. Germline V gene data show CDR1 as GTSNPN and CDR2 as SVGIG (reference sequence). The CDR3 contains 13 residues. CDR3 sequence: CAWTSGTNYEQYF. The CDR3 nucleotides read TGTGCCTGGACTAGCGGGACTAACTACGAGCAGTACTTC.

This chain joins TRBV19 and TRBJ1-1, with 7 bases fitting TRBD1. The CDR3 covers 15 residues. J lost 0 bases, V lost 4 bases, and 5 bases had no gene match. Germline lookup yields CDR1 LNHDA and CDR2 SQIVND (reference sequence). The CDR3 sequence is CASSNRGAMNTEAFF. Written as DNA, the CDR3 is TGTGCCAGTAGTAACAGGGGAGCGATGAACACTGAAGCTTTCTTT.

J is TRBJ1-2 and V is TRBV2; a possible D gene is TRBD1 (5 bases). Per germline, CDR1 SNHLY and CDR2 FYNNEI. The CDR3 consists of 12 residues. The V and J ends lost 6 bases and 4 bases respectively, with 9 bases between them. CDR3 residues: CASRITGYGYTF. In DNA, the CDR3 is TGTGCCAGCAGAATCACAGGCTATGGCTACACCTTC. The variable domain in full, completed from reference TRBV2 and TRBJ1-2, reads EPEVTQTPSHQVTQMGQEVILRCVPISNHLYFYWYRQILGQKVEFLVSFYNNEISEKSEIFDDQFSVERPDGSNFTLKIRSTKLEDSAMYFCASRITGYGYTFGSGTRLTVV.

Only one count was recorded for this clone. The chain carries TRBV9 and TRBJ2-5; TRBD1 matches at 7 bases. Germline CDR1 SGDLS, CDR2 YYNGEE. The V and J ends lost 0 bases and 1 base, in that order; junction bases with no gene match: 6. The CDR3 is 16 amino acids. CDR3 DNA sequence: TGTGCCAGCAGCGTAGAGGACAGGAGTCCCCAAGAGACCCAGTACTTC. Translating gives CASSVEDRSPQETQYF.

In regard to this clone: The junction differs from germline at one of its ends, possibly a read error. The rearrangement joins TRBV11-1 to TRBJ1-2; 8 positions match TRBD1. From germline, CDR1 is SGHAT and CDR2 FQDESV (reference sequence). The CDR3 length is 18 residues. The CDR3, as DNA: TGTGCCAGCAGCGTAGCCGGGACAGGCCATTCTTTTAACTATGGCTACACCTTC. Its translation: CASSVAGTGHSFNYGYTF.

The V and J genes are TRBV30 and TRBJ2-7; D unclear. Germline V CDR1 and CDR2: GTSNPN, SVGIG (reference sequence). This CDR3 region has 12 residues. V lost 2 bases, J lost 4 bases, and 9 bases lay in between. For the CDR3, the DNA is TGTGCCTGGAGTATTGGGCTGTACGAGCAGTACTTC. Translation: CAWSIGLYEQYF.

The V call is TRBV6-5, the J call TRBJ1-2, with 7 bases aligning to TRBD1. V lost 1 base and J lost 8; bases outside the gene matches: 4. Per the germline V gene, CDR1 is MNHEY and CDR2 is SVGAGI. The CDR3 contains 13 residues. The CDR3: CASSYLQGPGYTF. CDR3 bases: TGTGCCAGCAGTTACTTACAGGGGCCCGGCTACACCTTC.